This TCR beta chain was captured in a study of cytomegalovirus exposure and HLA in healthy donors. Germline V gene lookup returns CDR1 MNHNY and CDR2 SVGAGI (reference sequence). V was clipped by 7 bases and J by 2 bases; unmatched bases: 5. This CDR3 has 13 amino acids. Method: immunoSEQ multiplex PCR; TCRdb's copy keeps in-frame clones and lacks some. The data contain under 200,000 clones, about 90% of them seen just once; the ten biggest clones take up around 3.1%. This receptor was taken from a young woman in good health and CMV-seropositive. The chain employs TRBV6-6 and TRBJ2-7; the match to TRBD1 covers 7 bases. Sequencing used PBMCs. This chain's CDR3 is CASKKTGTYEQYF. CDR3 nucleotides: TGTGCCAGCAAAAAGACAGGGACCTACGAGCAGTACTTC.